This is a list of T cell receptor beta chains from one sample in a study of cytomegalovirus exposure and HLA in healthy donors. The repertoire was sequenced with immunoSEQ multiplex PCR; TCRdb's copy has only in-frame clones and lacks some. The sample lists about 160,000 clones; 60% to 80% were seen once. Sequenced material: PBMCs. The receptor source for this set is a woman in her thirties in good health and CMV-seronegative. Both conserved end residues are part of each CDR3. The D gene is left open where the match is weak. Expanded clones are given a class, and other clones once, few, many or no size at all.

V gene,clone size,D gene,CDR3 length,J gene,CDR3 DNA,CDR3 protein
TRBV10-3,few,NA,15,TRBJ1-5,TGTGCCATCAGTGAGTCCCGGGGTACGGGCCAGCCCCAGCATTTT,CAISESRGTGQPQHF
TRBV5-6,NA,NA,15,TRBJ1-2,TGTGCCAGCATCAGCGGGAGCCAAGGGTCCTATGGCTACACCTTC,CASISGSQGSYGYTF
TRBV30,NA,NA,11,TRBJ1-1,TGTGCCTGGAGTGAACGGTTTGAAGCTTTCTTT,CAWSERFEAFF
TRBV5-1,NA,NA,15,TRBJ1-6,TGCGCCAGCAGGGCAACGAGGGTGCGCAATTCACCCCTCCACTTT,CASRATRVRNSPLHF
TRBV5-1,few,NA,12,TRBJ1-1,TGCGCCAGCAGCTTCGGGGACACTGAAGCTTTCTTT,CASSFGDTEAFF
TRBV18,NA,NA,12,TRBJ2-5,TGTGCCAGCTCACCTAGAGAAGAGACCCAGTACTTC,CASSPREETQYF
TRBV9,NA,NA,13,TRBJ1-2,TGTGCCAGCAGCATCACAGGAGATCATGGCTACACCTTC,CASSITGDHGYTF
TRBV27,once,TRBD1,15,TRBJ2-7,TGTGCCAGCAGGAAGACAGGGACAAGCTCCTACGAGCAGTACTTC,CASRKTGTSSYEQYF
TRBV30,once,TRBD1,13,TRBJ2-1,TGTGTTAGCGGGACAGGGGTTTCTAATGAGCAGTTCTTC,CVSGTGVSNEQFF
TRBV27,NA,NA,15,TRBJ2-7,TGTGCCAGCAGTTTATTAGGGGGGGGCCCTGACGAGCAGTACTTC,CASSLLGGGPDEQYF
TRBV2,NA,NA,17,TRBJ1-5,TGTGCCAGCAGTGGGGGCCCGGGGGACGGGGGATCTCAGCCCCAGCATTTT,CASSGGPGDGGSQPQHF
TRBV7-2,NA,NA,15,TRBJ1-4,TGTGCCAGCAGCCCCTCGGGGAGGAACGATGAAAAACTGTTTTTT,CASSPSGRNDEKLFF
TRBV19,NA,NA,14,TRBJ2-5,TGTGCCAGTACCCCAGGCAGGGGTCCGGGGACCCAGTACTTC,CASTPGRGPGTQYF
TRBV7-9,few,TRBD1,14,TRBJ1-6,TGTGCCAGCAGCTGGGACAGCCTTAATTCACCCCTCCACTTT,CASSWDSLNSPLHF
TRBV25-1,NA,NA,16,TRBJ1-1,TGTGCCAGCAGTGAAGGTAGGGGAGGATGGAACACTGAAGCTTTCTTT,CASSEGRGGWNTEAFF
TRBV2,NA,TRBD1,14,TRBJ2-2,TGTGCCAGCGGTGACAGGGTTAACACCGGGGAGCTGTTTTTT,CASGDRVNTGELFF
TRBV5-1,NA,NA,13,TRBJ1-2,TGCGCCAGCAGCTTGGCGGGGTTAGATGGCTACACCTTC,CASSLAGLDGYTF
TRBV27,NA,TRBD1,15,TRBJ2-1,TGTGCCAGCAGTTCAGCCGGGACAGGTGCGGGAGAGCAGTTCTTC,CASSSAGTGAGEQFF
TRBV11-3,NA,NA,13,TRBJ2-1,TGTGCCAGCAGTCGCTCTTTTAGCATTGAGCAGTTCTTC,CASSRSFSIEQFF
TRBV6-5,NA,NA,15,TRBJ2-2,TGTGCCAGCAGGGGGAGTTATCCGAACGCCGGGGAGCTGTTTTTT,CASRGSYPNAGELFF
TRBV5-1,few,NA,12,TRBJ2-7,TGCGCCAGCAGCTTGCCTTCCTACGAGCAGTACTTC,CASSLPSYEQYF
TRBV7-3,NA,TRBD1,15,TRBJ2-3,TGTGCCAGCAGCGACCGACAGGGAACGACAGATACGCAGTATTTT,CASSDRQGTTDTQYF
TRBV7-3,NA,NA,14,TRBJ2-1,TGTGCCAGCAGCTTGGGTGGGGGGTGGAATGAGCAGTTCTTC,CASSLGGGWNEQFF
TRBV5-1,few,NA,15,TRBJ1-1,TGCGCCAGCAGCTCTCGGGGGGGCAGGGACACTGAAGCTTTCTTT,CASSSRGGRDTEAFF
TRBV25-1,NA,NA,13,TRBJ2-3,TGTGCCAGCAGTGAATCAGGGGCAGATACGCAGTATTTT,CASSESGADTQYF